This TCR beta chain was observed in a study of shared clonotypes between healthy human individuals. Whole-study context: The study used three CD4 naive, three CD4 memory, two CD8 naive and one CD8 memory plate per donor.

In the naive CD8 group, cells lacked CD45RO and were positively selected for CCR7, so terminally differentiated effector memory CD45RA+ cells were left out. Each sample came from a Caucasian adult donor living in Nashville, Tennessee. For each subset, genomic DNA was distributed in equal portions over several immunoSEQ plates. Profiled with immunoSEQ multiplex PCR; TCRdb holds only in-frame clones, not every one. The sample includes over 750,000 clones, roughly 96% of them seen just once. A note on this clone: Its antigen is currently unknown.

Study-wide results and caveats: A handful of donors held about 5% of naive CD4 clonotypes in common.

The receptor comes from a man aged 25-40 years in good health. The specimen was naive CD8+ T cells sorted from blood.

CDR3 sequence: CASSLAMGIEAQYF. The CDR3 nucleotides read TGCGCCAGCAGCTTGGCTATGGGAATCGAGGCCCAGTACTTC. The J gene is TRBJ2-5, the V gene TRBV5-1; D unresolved. In germline, CDR1 is SGHRS, CDR2 YFSETQ. V lost 0 bases and J 9 bases, leaving 15 bases between the germline ends. CDR3 length: 14 amino acids.